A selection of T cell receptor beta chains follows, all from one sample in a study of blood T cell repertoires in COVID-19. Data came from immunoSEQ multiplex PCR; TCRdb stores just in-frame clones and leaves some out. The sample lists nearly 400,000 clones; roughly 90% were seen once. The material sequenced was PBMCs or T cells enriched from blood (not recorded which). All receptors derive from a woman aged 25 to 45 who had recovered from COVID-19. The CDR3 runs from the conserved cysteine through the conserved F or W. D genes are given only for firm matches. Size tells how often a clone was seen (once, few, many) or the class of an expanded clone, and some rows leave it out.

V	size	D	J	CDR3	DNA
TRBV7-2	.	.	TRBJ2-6	CASSRSSGANVLTF	TGTGCCAGCAGCCGTAGCTCTGGGGCCAACGTCCTGACTTTC
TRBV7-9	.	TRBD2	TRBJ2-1	CASSLSSTGGSYNEQFF	TGTGCCAGCAGCTTAAGTTCCACGGGGGGTTCCTACAATGAGCAGTTCTTC
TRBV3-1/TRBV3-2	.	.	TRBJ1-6	CASSHGEGVNSPLHF	TGTGCCAGCAGCCACGGGGAGGGGGTTAATTCACCCCTCCACTTT
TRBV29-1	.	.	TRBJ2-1	CSVEGSGAVRYNEQFF	TGCAGCGTTGAAGGGAGTGGGGCAGTGCGTTACAATGAGCAGTTCTTC
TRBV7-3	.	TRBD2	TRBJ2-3	CASSLTSGGVTDTQYF	TGTGCCAGCAGCTTAACTAGCGGGGGGGTCACAGATACGCAGTATTTT
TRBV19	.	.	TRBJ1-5	CASSTGQIQPQHF	TGTGCCAGTAGTACGGGACAAATTCAGCCCCAGCATTTT
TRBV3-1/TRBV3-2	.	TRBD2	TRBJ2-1	CASSQFSLAGETVEQFF	TGTGCCAGCAGCCAATTTTCCCTCGCGGGAGAAACAGTTGAGCAGTTCTTC
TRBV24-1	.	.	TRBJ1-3	CATSDYEDSFCSGNTIYF	TGTGCCACCAGTGATTACGAGGACAGCTTTTGCTCTGGAAACACCATATATTTT
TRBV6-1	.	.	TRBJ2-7	CASSEIKQGLYEQYF	TGTGCCAGCAGTGAAATAAAACAGGGCCTCTACGAGCAGTACTTC
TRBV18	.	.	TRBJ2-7	CASSPTLSSDEQYF	TGTGCCAGCTCACCAACCCTAAGCTCGGACGAGCAGTACTTC
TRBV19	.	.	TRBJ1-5	CASSMRGGNQPQHF	TGTGCCAGTAGTATGAGGGGGGGGAATCAGCCCCAGCATTTT
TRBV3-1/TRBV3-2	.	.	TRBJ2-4	CASSPPKGRGKNIQYF	TGTGCCAGCAGCCCCCCAAAGGGGCGGGGCAAAAACATTCAGTACTTC
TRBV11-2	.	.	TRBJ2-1	CASSLLPKGPLGNEQFF	TGTGCCAGCAGCTTATTACCTAAAGGCCCCCTAGGCAATGAGCAGTTCTTC
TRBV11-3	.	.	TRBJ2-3	CASSLGRRVEDTQYF	TGTGCCAGCAGCTTAGGTCGCAGGGTAGAAGATACGCAGTATTTT
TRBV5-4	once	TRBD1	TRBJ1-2	CASLPATGDYGYTF	TGTGCCAGTCTCCCAGCCACAGGGGATTATGGCTACACCTTC
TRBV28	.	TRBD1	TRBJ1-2	CASSLNRGRYGYTF	TGTGCCAGCAGCCTCAACAGGGGGCGGTATGGCTACACCTTC
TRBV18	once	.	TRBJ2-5	CASRASGETQYF	TGTGCCAGTAGGGCCTCAGGGGAGACCCAGTACTTC
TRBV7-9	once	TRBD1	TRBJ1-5	CASSLGTGPVNQPQHF	TGTGCCAGCAGCTTAGGGACAGGGCCAGTGAATCAGCCCCAGCATTTT
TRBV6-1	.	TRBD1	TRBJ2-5	CASSDRGQGRETQYF	TGTGCCAGCAGTGATCGGGGACAGGGAAGAGAGACCCAGTACTTC
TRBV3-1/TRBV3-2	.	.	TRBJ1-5	CASSQDRTQPQHF	TGTGCCAGCAGCCAAGATAGGACACAGCCCCAGCATTTT
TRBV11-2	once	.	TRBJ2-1	CASSLGGPNEQFF	TGTGCCAGCAGCTTAGGAGGCCCCAATGAGCAGTTCTTC
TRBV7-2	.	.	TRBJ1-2	CASSFLVWGDGYTF	TGTGCCAGCAGCTTTTTAGTATGGGGGGATGGCTACACCTTC
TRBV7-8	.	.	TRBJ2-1	CASSSTGLGGGEQFF	TGTGCCAGCAGCTCAACAGGTTTAGGGGGTGGTGAGCAGTTCTTC
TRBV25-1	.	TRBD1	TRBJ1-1	CASSSWTGGNTEAFF	TGTGCCAGCAGTTCCTGGACAGGGGGGAACACTGAAGCTTTCTTT
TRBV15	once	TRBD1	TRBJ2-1	CATSNGQGDHDEQFF	TGTGCCACCAGCAATGGACAGGGGGATCATGATGAGCAGTTCTTC
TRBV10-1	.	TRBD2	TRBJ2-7	CASSDVGLAGIFDEQYF	TGCGCCAGCAGTGACGTAGGACTAGCGGGAATATTCGACGAGCAGTACTTC
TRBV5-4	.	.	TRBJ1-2	CASSLDGGAYGYTF	TGTGCCAGCAGCTTGGATGGGGGCGCCTATGGCTACACCTTC
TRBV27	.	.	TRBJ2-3	CASSSVFSLGDTQYF	TGTGCCAGCAGTTCAGTGTTTTCCCTTGGAGATACGCAGTATTTT
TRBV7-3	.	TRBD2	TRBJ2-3	CASSQSGGSTDTQYF	TGTGCCAGCAGCCAAAGCGGGGGGAGCACAGATACGCAGTATTTT
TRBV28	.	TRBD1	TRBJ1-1	CASSFISWGDRGSEAFF	TGTGCCAGCAGTTTTATTTCTTGGGGGGACAGGGGTTCTGAAGCTTTCTTT
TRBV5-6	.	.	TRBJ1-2	CASSLVTGMGYGYTF	TGTGCCAGCAGCTTGGTAACAGGGATGGGGTATGGCTACACCTTC
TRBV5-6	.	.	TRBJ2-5	CASSFQTANQETQYF	TGTGCCAGCAGCTTTCAGACTGCCAATCAAGAGACCCAGTACTTC
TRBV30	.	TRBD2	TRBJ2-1	CAWSGSGTYNEQFF	TGTGCCTGGAGTGGTAGCGGGACCTACAATGAGCAGTTCTTC
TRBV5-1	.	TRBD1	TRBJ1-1	CASSMDRFTEAFF	TGCGCCAGCAGCATGGACAGGTTCACTGAAGCTTTCTTT
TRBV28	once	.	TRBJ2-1	CASMGLLGSNEQFF	TGTGCCAGCATGGGGCTCCTAGGAAGCAATGAGCAGTTCTTC
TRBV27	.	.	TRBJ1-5	CASSSTAYSNQPQHF	TGTGCCAGCAGTTCCACAGCATACAGCAATCAGCCCCAGCATTTT
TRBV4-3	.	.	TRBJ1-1	CASSQDTGTEAFF	TGCGCCAGCAGCCAAGATACGGGAACTGAAGCTTTCTTT
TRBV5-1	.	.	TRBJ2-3	CATAMGATASGTDTQYF	TGCGCTACAGCTATGGGGGCGACAGCCTCTGGCACAGATACGCAGTATTTT
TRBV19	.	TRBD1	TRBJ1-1	CASSIGGGTGEAFF	TGTGCCAGTAGTATAGGAGGGGGGACAGGGGAAGCTTTCTTT
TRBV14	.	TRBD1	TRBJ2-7	CASSPRDRRTYEQYF	TGTGCCAGCAGCCCTCGGGACAGGCGCACCTACGAGCAGTACTTC
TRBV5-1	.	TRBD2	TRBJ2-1	CASSPSLTSGLNNEQFF	TGCGCCAGCAGCCCCTCCCTGACTAGCGGACTAAACAATGAGCAGTTCTTC
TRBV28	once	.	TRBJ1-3	CASSLPRSSGNTIYF	TGTGCCAGCAGTCTCCCCCGGAGCTCTGGAAACACCATATATTTT
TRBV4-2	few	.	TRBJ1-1	CASSPGGLGDTEAFF	TGTGCCAGCAGCCCTGGCGGGTTGGGCGACACTGAAGCTTTCTTT
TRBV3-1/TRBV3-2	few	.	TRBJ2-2	CASSQRLGLGELFF	TGTGCCAGCAGCCAGAGACTAGGTCTCGGGGAGCTGTTTTTT
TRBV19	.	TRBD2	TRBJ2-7	CASSKNTSGGTYEQYF	TGTGCCAGTAGTAAAAACACTAGCGGGGGGACCTACGAGCAGTACTTC
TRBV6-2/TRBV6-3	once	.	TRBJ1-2	CASSSTGYGYTF	TGTGCCAGCAGTTCGACGGGGTATGGCTACACCTTC
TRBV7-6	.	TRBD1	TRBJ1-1	CASSGGQGMNTEAFF	TGTGCCAGCAGCGGAGGACAGGGGATGAACACTGAAGCTTTCTTT
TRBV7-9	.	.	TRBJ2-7	CASSAGGNEQYF	TGTGCCAGCAGTGCAGGGGGGAACGAGCAGTACTTC
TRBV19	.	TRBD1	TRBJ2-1	CASTIPGQGYNEQFF	TGTGCCAGTACTATTCCGGGACAGGGCTACAATGAGCAGTTCTTC
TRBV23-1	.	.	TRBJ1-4	CASSHFREEEKLFF	TGCGCCAGCAGTCATTTCCGGGAGGAGGAAAAACTGTTTTTT
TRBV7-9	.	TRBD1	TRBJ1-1	CASSSTGDREAFF	TGTGCCAGCAGCTCGACAGGGGACCGTGAAGCTTTCTTT